The clone carrying this T cell receptor (beta chain) was detected only a few times. In each case, RNA was isolated and then reverse transcribed into cDNA as the sequencing template. Measured with immunoSEQ multiplex PCR; TCRdb has only the in-frame clones, and not every one. The sample records around 100,000 clones, about nine tenths being singletons. Documented treatment: oral pan-JAK inhibitor, 5-10 mg twice daily. This sample was included in a study of CD8+ T cells in alopecia areata. V shed 7 bases, J shed 2 bases, and the junction held 7 bases outside the gene matches. The CDR3 consists of 14 residues. In germline, CDR1 is LNHDA, CDR2 SQIVND (reference sequence).

This TCR was recovered from a human donor with alopecia areata. This chain joins TRBV19 and TRBJ2-7; 8 bases map to TRBD1. Material: CD8+ T cells sorted from blood, obtained at roughly week 30, from a patient treated with tofacitinib. The CDR3 bases are TGTGCCAGTACCGCGACAGGGGTAGCCTACGAGCAGTACTTC. This sequence encodes CASTATGVAYEQYF.